The 4 T cell receptor beta chains presented below share a single source sample, sequenced in a study of T cells in Graves' hyperthyroidism and ophthalmopathy (dated by TCRdb to the late 2010s). The library was prepared using multiplex PCR. The sample was run on an Illumina HiSeq 2000. Amplification of TCR beta CDR3 regions was carried out from RNA transcripts. The first round of RT-PCR for the TCR CDR3 was performed with the HTBI primer set and the Qiagen OneStep RT-PCR kit. TCRdb ran its own pipeline on the public reads, namely fastp trimming at Q25 and MiXCR clone calling, and kept in-frame beta chains. Every distinct CDR3 protein forms one entry, paired with its most common genes and DNA. This sample lists more than 300,000 distinct CDR3 sequences; more than 12% were detected once. Of the sample, about 20% is held by the ten largest clones. Source material: blood. The receptors here all came from a woman aged 25-40 years with Graves' ophthalmopathy.

The V gene is TRBV6-1, the J gene TRBJ2-5; TRBD2 aligns across 12 bases. In germline, CDR1 is MNHNS, CDR2 SASEGT. The CDR3 has 16 residues. V shed 8 bases and J 2 bases; nucleotides not matched to a gene: 9. The CDR3 nucleotides read TGTGCCAGCGGTAAACTAGCGGGGGGACCACAAGAGACCCAGTACTTC. This translates into CASGKLAGGPQETQYF.

Note on this clonotype: This may come from a read error, since a much larger clone is one base off. The chain employs TRBV9 and TRBJ2-3; unclear D gene. The CDR3 length is 15 residues. The germline V gene encodes CDR1 SGDLS and CDR2 YYNGEE. With 3 bases removed from V and 0 bases from J, the gap between germline ends came to 11 bases. The CDR3 region has the DNA TGTGCCAGCAGCGATAGCAGAACTAGCACAGATACGCAGTATTTT. As protein: CASSDSRTSTDTQYF.

The table lists this clonotype with a count of one. The genes are TRBV19 and TRBJ2-6; no definite D call. The CDR3 runs to 16 residues. Germline CDR1 is LNHDA and CDR2 is SQIVND (reference sequence). The V end lost 7 bases, the J end lost 2 bases, and 15 bases lay between the germline ends. This CDR3 reads CASKALTGAGANVLTF. The CDR3 DNA sequence: TGTGCCAGTAAGGCGTTAACCGGCGCTGGGGCCAACGTCCTGACTTTC.

There are many counts of this clonotype. This chain connects TRBV20-1 to TRBJ2-7, with D unresolved. The ends were cut back, 5 bases at V and 3 bases at J, with 8 bases in the middle. The CDR3 totals 11 residues. Germline-derived CDR1 and CDR2 are DFQATT and SNEGSKA (reference sequence). CDR3 bases: TGCAGTGCTGGTCTGGTCTACGAGCAGTACTTC. Its protein is CSAGLVYEQYF.